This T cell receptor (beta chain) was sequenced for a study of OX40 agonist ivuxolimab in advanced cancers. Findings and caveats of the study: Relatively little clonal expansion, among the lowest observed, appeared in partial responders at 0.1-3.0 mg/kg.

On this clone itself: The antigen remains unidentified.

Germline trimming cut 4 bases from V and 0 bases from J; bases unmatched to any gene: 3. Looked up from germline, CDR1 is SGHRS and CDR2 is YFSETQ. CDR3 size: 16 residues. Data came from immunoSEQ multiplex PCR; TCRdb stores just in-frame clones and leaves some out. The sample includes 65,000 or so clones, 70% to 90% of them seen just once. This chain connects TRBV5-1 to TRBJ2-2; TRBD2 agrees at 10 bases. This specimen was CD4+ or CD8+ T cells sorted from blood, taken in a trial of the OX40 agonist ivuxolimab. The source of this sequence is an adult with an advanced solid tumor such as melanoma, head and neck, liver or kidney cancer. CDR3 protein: CASSLGTSANTGELFF. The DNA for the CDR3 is TGCGCCAGCAGCCTTGGGACTAGCGCGAACACCGGGGAGCTGTTTTTT.